The clone carrying this T cell receptor beta chain was seen at least ten times. The target antigen is unknown. This sample's TCRbeta library carried unique molecular identifier barcodes. Each CDR3 protein is one row after TCRdb ran MiXCR on the PCR reads. The sample includes about 200,000 distinct CDR3 sequences, roughly 7.1% seen only once; the top ten take about 5.5%. The sample originates from a study of T-cell reconstitution after alpha-beta-depleted transplantation in children. The study's findings and limits: Several hundred rapidly expanded clones from non-depleted graft cells reportedly supplied alpha-beta T cells about two months post-transplant. T-cell numbers and diversity one year post-transplant derived largely from freshly generated T cells.

The CDR3 has 13 amino acids. Germline V lookup: CDR1 MDHEN, CDR2 SYDVKM. The germline V and J ends were trimmed by 8 bases and 1 base, with 9 bases remaining between them. The specimen was PBMCs, collected before TCRalphabeta/CD19-depleted stem cell transplant. This clonotype was sampled from a boy aged 2 to 10 with acute lymphoblastic leukemia, due to receive a stem cell transplant. The gene calls are TRBV28 and TRBJ2-1; either TRBD1 or TRBD2 may fit D (5 bases each). The CDR3 DNA is TGTGCCAGCGGGGGTCATTCCTACAATGAGCAGTTCTTC. This gives the protein CASGGHSYNEQFF. Filled out from reference TRBV28 and TRBJ2-1, the complete variable domain reads DVKVTQSSRYLVKRTGEKVFLECVQDMDHENMFWYRQDPGLGLRLIYFSYDVKMKEKGDIPEGYSVSREKKERFSLILESASTNQTSMYLCASGGHSYNEQFFGPGTRLTVL.